These 29 T cell receptor beta chains came from one sample sequenced in a study of early T cells in non-severe SARS-CoV-2 infection. TCRdb ran MiXCR on the 5' RACE reads and lists one entry per CDR3 protein. Of around 58,000 distinct CDR3 sequences in the sample, about 12% were seen once. The sequenced sample was whole blood. All receptors derive from an adult who was a healthcare worker with PCR-confirmed SARS-CoV-2 infection or an uninfected control (not recorded which).

The CDR3 here is CASSVAGNTEAFF. Written as DNA, the CDR3 is TGTGCCAGCAGCGTAGCAGGGAACACTGAAGCTTTCTTT. The chain links TRBV9 to TRBJ1-1; D not resolved. The germline gives CDR1 SGDLS, CDR2 YYNGEE. This CDR3 comprises 13 residues. Between the trimmed V and J ends, which lost 0 bases and 1 base, there was a span of 4 bases.

This clonotype was seen many times. The chain recombines TRBV27 with TRBJ1-2; tentatively, D is TRBD1 (5 bases). Trimming shortened V by 2 bases and J by 2 bases, and 6 bases separated the two germline ends. The germline V gene encodes CDR1 MNHEY and CDR2 SMNVEV (reference sequence). This CDR3 spans 13 amino acids. The CDR3 region is CASSLRDNYGYTF. CDR3 nucleotide sequence: TGTGCCAGCAGTTTACGGGACAACTATGGCTACACCTTC.

This clonotype has at least ten counts. This rearrangement joins TRBV29-1 to TRBJ1-1; no firm D call. CDR3 size: 12 residues. Germline CDR1 reads SQVTM; CDR2 reads ANQGSEA. V gave up 2 bases and J gave up 0 bases, with 4 bases separating them. The CDR3 loop is CSVEILNTEAFF. The CDR3 region has the DNA TGCAGCGTTGAAATTCTGAACACTGAAGCTTTCTTT.

This clonotype occurred many times. The rearrangement uses TRBV20-1 and TRBJ1-1; TRBD1 aligns across 9 bases. The junction had 10 bases not matched to a gene; V was cut back by 2 bases and J by 3 bases. Germline V gene lookup returns CDR1 DFQATT and CDR2 SNEGSKA (reference sequence). The CDR3 is 16 amino acids. CDR3 coding DNA: TGCAGTGCTAGATTTTTTACAGGGGGCATGTACACTGAAGCTTTCTTT. Translated, it gives CSARFFTGGMYTEAFF.

This clonotype was seen repeatedly, ten times or more. For the CDR3, the DNA is TGTGCCAGCAGCTTAGCCGCCCAGACAAGTGAGCAGTTCTTC. Translation gives CASSLAAQTSEQFF. The chain combines TRBV7-9 with TRBJ2-1; D uncertain. Deletions cut 0 bases from V and 9 bases from J, with 12 bases between. The length of the CDR3 is 14 residues. CDR1 is SEHNR and CDR2 is FQNEAQ in the germline V gene (reference sequence). The full variable domain, in which reference TRBV7-9 and TRBJ2-1 provide the parts outside the CDR3, is DTGVSQNPRHKITKRGQNVTFRCDPISEHNRLYWYRQTLGQGPEFLTYFQNEAQLEKSRLLSDRFSAERPKGSFSTLEIQRTEQGDSAMYLCASSLAAQTSEQFFGPGTRLTVL.

This chain links TRBV14 with TRBJ2-2, with TRBD1 matching over 7 bases. Germline values: CDR1 SGHDN, CDR2 FVKESK. With V trimmed by 4 bases and J by 6 bases, 5 bases remained unmatched. This CDR3 has 14 amino acids. CDR3 sequence: CASSRKQGSGELFF. Written as DNA, the CDR3 is TGTGCCAGCAGCCGCAAACAGGGGTCCGGGGAGCTGTTTTTT.

The chain combines TRBV19 with TRBJ2-1; D might be TRBD2 (5 bases). Per the germline V gene, CDR1 is LNHDA and CDR2 is SQIVND (reference sequence). The CDR3 runs to 17 residues. Trimming removed 5 bases from V and 6 bases from J, with 23 bases in between. This CDR3 is CASSLLKGRQRGNEQFF. The CDR3 DNA reads TGTGCCAGTAGTCTGTTAAAAGGGAGACAAAGAGGCAATGAGCAGTTCTTC.

This clonotype appeared many times. The J gene is TRBJ2-7, the V gene TRBV30; D tentatively fits TRBD1 or TRBD2 (5 bases each). This CDR3 region has 12 residues. Germline V gene sequence: CDR1 GTSNPN, CDR2 SVGIG (reference sequence). V lost 3 bases and J lost 5, with 11 bases in between. The CDR3 is CAWRGGGHEQYF. CDR3 nucleotide sequence: TGTGCCTGGAGGGGTGGGGGACACGAGCAGTACTTC.

Concerning this clonotype: At one boundary the junction diverges from the germline segment, which might be a read error. The CDR3 spells CASSLEQTSTEQFF. CDR3 nucleotide sequence: TGTGCTAGCAGCTTAGAGCAGACGAGTACTGAGCAGTTCTTC. The chain uses TRBV7-7 and TRBJ2-1; D unresolved. The length of the CDR3 is 14 residues. Germline assignment: CDR1 SSHAT and CDR2 FNYEAQ (reference sequence).

In nucleotides, the CDR3 is TGTGCCAGCAGGTCCGGGACGGAAGTAGGGAACACTGAAGCTTTCTTT. Translated: CASRSGTEVGNTEAFF. The chain couples TRBV6-6 to TRBJ1-1; tentative D call: TRBD1 (5 bases). The CDR3 contains 16 residues. Germline-derived CDR1 and CDR2 are MNHNY and SVGAGI (reference sequence). The V gene lost 6 bases and the J gene lost 1 base, with 18 bases spanning the gap.

A few counts support this clonotype. This chain uses TRBV6-6 with TRBJ2-1, with D perhaps TRBD1 (9 bases). Germline V gene lookup returns CDR1 MNHNY and CDR2 SVGAGI (reference sequence). This CDR3 has 18 amino acids. V lost 4 bases and J lost 4, with 23 bases in between. CDR3 sequence reads: CASSSGTGTLAGYNEQFF. CDR3 DNA sequence: TGTGCCAGCAGTTCGGGGACAGGGACCTTAGCGGGGTACAATGAGCAGTTCTTC.

This clonotype has only a few counts. The J gene is TRBJ2-7, the V gene TRBV6-2 or TRBV6-3, with 7 nucleotides matching TRBD1. The CDR3 consists of 15 residues. Germline V gene data show CDR1 as MNHEY and CDR2 as SVGEGT. The J segment lost 2 bases and the V segment lost 6 bases, leaving 10 bases of the junction unmatched. CDR3 in amino acids: CASSLRGQNPYEQYF. The CDR3 DNA reads TGTGCCAGCAGCTTACGGGGACAGAACCCCTACGAGCAGTACTTC.

The chain has TRBV28 and TRBJ2-7; D remains ambiguous. The CDR3 contains 13 residues. Looked up from germline, CDR1 is MDHEN and CDR2 is SYDVKM. V lost 5 bases and J 1 base, leaving 9 bases between the germline ends. For the CDR3, the DNA is TGTGCCAGCAGTGCCGGAAATTCCTACGAGCAGTACTTC. It is translated as CASSAGNSYEQYF.

Only a few counts were recorded for this clonotype. The chain couples TRBV5-6 to TRBJ2-7, with D unresolved. There are 12 residues in the CDR3. With 3 bases removed from V and 5 bases from J, the gap between germline ends came to 9 bases. CDR1 and CDR2 (germline): SGHDT, YYEEEE. As DNA, the CDR3 is TGTGCCAGCAGCTCCGCCGCCGACGAGCAGTACTTC. Translation: CASSSAADEQYF.

The chain employs TRBV29-1 and TRBJ2-3, with D unclear. Germline loops: CDR1 SQVTM, CDR2 ANQGSEA. V lost 6 bases and J 6 bases, leaving 16 bases between the germline ends. CDR3 length equals 13 residues. CDR3 DNA sequence: TGCAGCGTGGCTCGGTTCCAGGCGGATACGCAGTATTTT. Its protein is CSVARFQADTQYF.

J is TRBJ2-1 and V is TRBV29-1, with D perhaps matching TRBD1 or TRBD2 (5 bases each). V dropped 1 base and J dropped 3 bases, with 19 bases sitting between them. The length of the CDR3 is 17 residues. Germline V gene sequence: CDR1 SQVTM, CDR2 ANQGSEA. CDR3: CSVEGGTGEVLYNEQFF. The CDR3 DNA reads TGCAGCGTTGAAGGGGGGACCGGAGAAGTTCTCTACAATGAGCAGTTCTTC.

The chain couples TRBV7-8 to TRBJ2-7; D might be TRBD2 (5 bases). The CDR3 has 15 residues. Germline CDR1 SGHVS, CDR2 FQNEAQ. V was clipped by 6 bases and J by 5 bases, with 20 bases between them. The CDR3 spells CASRSKDSWRDEQYF. The DNA of the CDR3 is TGTGCCAGCAGATCGAAGGACTCTTGGAGAGACGAGCAGTACTTC.

This clonotype came up many times. The chain links TRBV7-8 to TRBJ2-2; the match to TRBD1 covers 7 bases. Germline V gene sequence: CDR1 SGHVS, CDR2 FQNEAQ. This CDR3 spans 14 amino acids. V lost 10 bases to trimming and J lost 1 base; unmatched junction nucleotides: 6. The CDR3 DNA follows: TGTGCCACGCGACAGGGATTGAACACCGGGGAGCTGTTTTTT. This gives the protein CATRQGLNTGELFF.

This clonotype has just a few counts. The chain employs TRBV6-6 and TRBJ2-1; D remains unclear. The CDR3 length is 13 residues. V was clipped by 4 bases and J by 10 bases, with 14 bases between them. CDR1 is MNHNY, CDR2 SVGAGI, per germline (reference sequence). The CDR3 nucleotides are TGTGCCAGCAGTTTCCCGACCTTGACGGAGCAGTTCTTC. Protein sequence: CASSFPTLTEQFF.

This clonotype occurred many times. The genes are TRBV30 and TRBJ2-1; D not certain. The CDR3 contains 12 residues. Trimming cost V 3 bases and J 4 bases, with 7 bases left between them. CDR1 and CDR2 from the germline V gene are GTSNPN and SVGIG (reference sequence). This chain's CDR3 is CAWSGQYNEQFF. The CDR3 DNA reads as TGTGCCTGGAGCGGCCAGTACAATGAGCAGTTCTTC.

In this sample, this clonotype turned up a few times. CDR3 sequence (DNA): TGTGCCAGCAGTGAAAGCTTTAATCAGCCCCAGCATTTT. Its protein is CASSESFNQPQHF. The rearrangement links TRBV6-1 to TRBJ1-5; D is undetermined. The CDR3 sequence is 13 residues long. Deletions cut 2 bases from V and 4 bases from J, with 6 bases between. Germline CDR1 and CDR2: MNHNS and SASEGT.

This clonotype was seen a handful of times. This chain joins TRBV2 and TRBJ2-3; 9 bases are a match to TRBD1. J was trimmed by 5 bases and V by 4 bases; bases with no gene match: 4. CDR3 length: 14 amino acids. The V gene's germline CDR1 is SNHLY and CDR2 FYNNEI. The chain's CDR3 is CASSGQGGGDTQYF. DNA of the CDR3: TGTGCCAGCAGTGGACAGGGGGGGGGAGATACGCAGTATTTT.

Details on this clonotype: A much bigger clone sits one base away, suggesting this may be a read error. This chain links TRBV6-4 with TRBJ1-6; a weak D match, TRBD1 (6 bases). From germline, CDR1 is MRHNA and CDR2 SNTAGT. V lost 3 bases, J lost 9 bases, and 15 bases lay in between. CDR3 size: 15 residues. The CDR3 loop reads CASSENGGLGSPLHF. CDR3 in DNA: TGTGCCAGCAGTGAAAACGGGGGGCTCGGTTCACCCCTCCACTTT.

This clonotype was seen a few times. The chain has TRBV29-1 and TRBJ2-1, with 8 bases lining up with TRBD2. From germline, CDR1 is SQVTM and CDR2 ANQGSEA. With 8 bases clipped from V and 7 bases from J, the junction kept 10 bases outside the gene matches. The CDR3 extends over 13 amino acids. CDR3 bases: TGCAGCCTTTGGGTAGCGGGGCTTAATGAGCAGTTCTTC. It translates to CSLWVAGLNEQFF.

This clonotype was counted ten times or more. The rearrangement links TRBV27 to TRBJ1-3; 8 bases align to TRBD1. Germline V gives CDR1 MNHEY, CDR2 SMNVEV (reference sequence). The CDR3 totals 18 residues. Losses at the gene ends were 2 bases for V and 0 bases for J; bases not matched to a gene: 9. DNA of the CDR3: TGTGCCAGCAGTTTAAAATTTGCAGGGGGCTACTCTGGAAACACCATATATTTT. This gives the protein CASSLKFAGGYSGNTIYF.

This sequence joins TRBV5-1 and TRBJ2-2; D is perhaps TRBD1 or TRBD2 (5 bases each). Germline V gives CDR1 SGHRS, CDR2 YFSETQ. The length of the CDR3 is 14 residues. V dropped 9 bases and J dropped 2 bases, with 14 bases sitting between them. The CDR3, as DNA: TGCGCCACAAGTGCAGGGACCAACACCGGGGAGCTGTTTTTT. Protein product: CATSAGTNTGELFF.

This clonotype was counted a few times. This chain uses TRBV3-1 with TRBJ2-3, with 9 bases lining up with TRBD2. V was pared by 3 bases and J by 7 bases, with 8 bases of the junction left unmatched. This CDR3 comprises 15 residues. Germline lookup yields CDR1 LGHDT and CDR2 YNNKEL (reference sequence). The CDR3 is CASSQGLAAGNTQYF. CDR3 in DNA: TGTGCCAGCAGCCAGGGACTAGCCGCTGGAAATACGCAGTATTTT.

This clonotype was picked up many times. The gene calls are TRBV29-1 and TRBJ2-1, with D uncertain. Germline values: CDR1 SQVTM, CDR2 ANQGSEA. There are 12 residues in the CDR3. V lost 7 bases and J lost 3, with 10 bases in between. CDR3 in DNA: TGCAGCGCGCATTCGGGCTACAATGAGCAGTTCTTC. This codes for CSAHSGYNEQFF.

This clonotype has only a few counts. This chain links TRBV7-6 with TRBJ2-7; D gene unclear. V was cut by 2 bases and J by 6 bases, with 11 bases left in between. The CDR3 spans 13 residues. Germline V gene sequence: CDR1 SGHVS, CDR2 FNYEAQ. The CDR3 DNA reads TGTGCCAGCAGCTTACCGGGTTCGACCGAGCAGTACTTC. It translates to CASSLPGSTEQYF. The full variable domain, in which reference TRBV7-6 and TRBJ2-7 provide the parts outside the CDR3, is GAGVSQSPRYKVTKRGQDVALRCDPISGHVSLYWYRQALGQGPEFLTYFNYEAQQDKSGLPNDRFSAERPEGSISTLTIQRTEQRDSAMYRCASSLPGSTEQYFGPGTRLTVT.